The following is a T cell receptor (beta chain) sequence with its context. Sample time point: pretreatment peripheral blood. Locally advanced or metastatic urothelial carcinoma affected all patients. The V gene lost 3 bases and the J gene lost 0 bases, with 12 bases spanning the gap. From germline, CDR1 is MGHRA and CDR2 YSYEKL. The CDR3 has 16 amino acids. This entry comes from a study of PD-L1 blockade in urothelial cancer. This table comes from immunoSEQ multiplex PCR, and its TCRdb copy is limited to in-frame clones, with some not included. The table records 70,000 to 80,000 clones, over 80% of them present only once.

The chain is built from TRBV4-1 and TRBJ1-3; D not certain. This TCR was sampled from a man aged 35 to 55 with urothelial cancer. The starting material was PBMCs, obtained around atezolizumab (anti-PD-L1) treatment. CDR3 in amino acids: CASSHRELISGNTIYF. Written as DNA, the CDR3 is TGCGCCAGCAGCCACCGAGAGCTAATCTCTGGAAACACCATATATTTT.